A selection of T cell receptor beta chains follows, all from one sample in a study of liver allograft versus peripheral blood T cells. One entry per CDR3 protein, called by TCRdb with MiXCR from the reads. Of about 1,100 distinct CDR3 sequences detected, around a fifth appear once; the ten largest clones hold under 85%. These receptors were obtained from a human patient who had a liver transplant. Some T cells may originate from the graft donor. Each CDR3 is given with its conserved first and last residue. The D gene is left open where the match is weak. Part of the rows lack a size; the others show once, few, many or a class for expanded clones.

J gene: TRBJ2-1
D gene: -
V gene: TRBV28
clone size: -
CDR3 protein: CASPSAKNLPLGELAYYNEQFF
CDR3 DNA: TGTGCCAGCCCTTCGGCCAAAAACCTCCCGCTGGGTGAGCTGGCCTACTACAATGAGCAGTTCTTC

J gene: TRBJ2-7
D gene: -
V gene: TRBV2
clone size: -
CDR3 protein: CATQVGNYEQYF
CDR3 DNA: TGTGCCACGCAAGTAGGGAACTACGAGCAGTACTTC

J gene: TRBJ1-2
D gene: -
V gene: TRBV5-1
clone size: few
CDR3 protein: CASSLGSNYGYTF
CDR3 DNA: TGCGCCAGCAGCTTGGGCAGTAACTATGGCTACACCTTC

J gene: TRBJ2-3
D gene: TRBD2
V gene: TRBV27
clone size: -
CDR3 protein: CASSTSVADTQYF
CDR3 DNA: TGTGCCAGCAGTACTAGCGTCGCAGATACGCAGTATTTT

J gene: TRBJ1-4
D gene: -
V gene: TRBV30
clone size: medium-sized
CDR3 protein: CAWTIPGPNEKLFF
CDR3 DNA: TGTGCCTGGACCATACCGGGACCTAATGAAAAACTGTTTTTT

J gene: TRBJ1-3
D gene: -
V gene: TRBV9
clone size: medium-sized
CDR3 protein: CASSGSGTPGKFGNTIYF
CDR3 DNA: TGTGCCAGCAGCGGATCCGGGACGCCAGGAAAATTTGGAAACACCATATATTTT

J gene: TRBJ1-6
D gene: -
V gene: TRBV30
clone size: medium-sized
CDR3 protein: CAWSAQSSSPLHF
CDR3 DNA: TGTGCCTGGAGTGCACAGTCCAGTTCACCCCTCCACTTT

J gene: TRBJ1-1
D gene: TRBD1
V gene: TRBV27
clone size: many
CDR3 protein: CASSLSRQGAEAFF
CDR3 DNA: TGTGCCAGCAGTTTATCCCGGCAGGGGGCTGAAGCTTTCTTT

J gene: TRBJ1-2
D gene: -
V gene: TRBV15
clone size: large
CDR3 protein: CATSSGRGLNYGYTF
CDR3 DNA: TGTGCCACCAGCTCAGGACGGGGACTAAACTATGGCTACACCTTC

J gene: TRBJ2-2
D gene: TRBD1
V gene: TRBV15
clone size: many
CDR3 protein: CATSKNRGLWNTGELFF
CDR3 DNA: TGTGCCACCAGCAAGAACAGGGGGCTCTGGAACACCGGGGAGCTGTTTTTT

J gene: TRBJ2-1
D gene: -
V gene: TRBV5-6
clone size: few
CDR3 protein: CASVENQGYNEQFF
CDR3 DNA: TGTGCCAGCGTGGAGAATCAGGGGTACAATGAGCAGTTCTTC

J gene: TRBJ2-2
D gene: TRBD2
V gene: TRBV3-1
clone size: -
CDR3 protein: CASSPKAGATGELFF
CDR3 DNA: TGTGCCAGCAGCCCTAAAGCGGGGGCCACCGGGGAGCTGTTTTTT

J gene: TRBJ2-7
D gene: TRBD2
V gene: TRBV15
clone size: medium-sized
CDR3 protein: CATSRVGDGTSVSYEQYF
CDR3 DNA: TGTGCCACCAGCAGAGTGGGCGACGGGACTAGTGTATCCTACGAGCAGTACTTC

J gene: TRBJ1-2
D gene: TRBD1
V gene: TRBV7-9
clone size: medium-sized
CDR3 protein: CASSPRTGDYGYTF
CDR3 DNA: TGTGCCAGCAGCCCTCGGACAGGGGACTATGGCTACACCTTC

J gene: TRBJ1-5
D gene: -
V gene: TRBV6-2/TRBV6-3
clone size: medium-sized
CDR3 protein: CASSYSGGAQPQHF
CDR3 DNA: TGTGCCAGCAGTTACTCCGGAGGGGCTCAGCCCCAGCATTTT